This T cell receptor beta chain emerged from a study of long-term antiretroviral therapy in people with HIV. The study, taken as a whole, reports: Viral resistance, ART adherence and therapy changes all lacked available data. All time points showed a repertoire dominated by clones expanded before ART. Comparison with controls showed narrower CDR3 length ranges in HIV repertoires.

Regarding this clone: Its antigen is not known.

Sampling of each donor yielded at least one pre-ART PBMC sample and at least two post-ART PBMC samples. The CDR3 length is 13 residues. CDR1 SGDLS and CDR2 YYNGEE come from the germline V gene. V gave up 0 bases and J gave up 8 bases, with 11 bases separating them. With survey level as its setting, the immunoSEQ assay was v3.0. Measured with immunoSEQ multiplex PCR; TCRdb has only the in-frame clones, and not every one. This table has some 28,000 clones, 80% appearing once. The sequence was collected from a man between 40 and 49 years old with HIV. The sequencing used unsorted PBMCs, collected 0.3 years after starting antiretroviral therapy. This rearrangement joins TRBV9 to TRBJ1-2; D is unclear. CDR3 sequence (DNA): TGTGCCAGCAGCGTAGATACGAGCTCAGGCTACACCTTC. Translated: CASSVDTSSGYTF.